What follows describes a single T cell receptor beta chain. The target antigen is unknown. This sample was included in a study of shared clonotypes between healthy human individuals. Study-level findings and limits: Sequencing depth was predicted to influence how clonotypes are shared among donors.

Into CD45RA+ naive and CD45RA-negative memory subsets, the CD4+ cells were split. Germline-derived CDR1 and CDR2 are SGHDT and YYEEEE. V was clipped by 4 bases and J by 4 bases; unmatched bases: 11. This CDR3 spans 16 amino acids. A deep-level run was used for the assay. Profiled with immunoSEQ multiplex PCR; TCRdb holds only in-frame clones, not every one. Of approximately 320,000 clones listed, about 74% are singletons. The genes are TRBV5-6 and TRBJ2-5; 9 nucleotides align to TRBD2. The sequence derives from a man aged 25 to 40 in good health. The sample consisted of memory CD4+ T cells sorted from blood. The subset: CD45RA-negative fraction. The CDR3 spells CASSPLALAGVETQYF. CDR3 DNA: TGTGCCAGCAGCCCCTTGGCTTTAGCGGGGGTAGAGACCCAGTACTTC. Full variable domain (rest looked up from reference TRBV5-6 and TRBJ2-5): DAGVTQSPTHLIKTRGQQVTLRCSPKSGHDTVSWYQQALGQGPQFIFQYYEEEERQRGNFPDRFSGHQFPNYSSELNVNALLLGDSALYLCASSPLALAGVETQYFGPGTRLLVL.